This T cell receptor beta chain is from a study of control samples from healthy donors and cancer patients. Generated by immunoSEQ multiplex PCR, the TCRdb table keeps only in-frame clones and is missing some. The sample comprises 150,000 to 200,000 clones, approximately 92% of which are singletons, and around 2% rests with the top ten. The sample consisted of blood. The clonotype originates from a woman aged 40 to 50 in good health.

CDR3 residues: CASSDGGNGYEQYF. The DNA for the CDR3 is TGTGCCAGCAGTGACGGGGGGAATGGGTACGAGCAGTACTTC. The V gene is TRBV6-6, the J gene TRBJ2-7; 7 positions agree with TRBD2. This CDR3 region has 14 residues. Germline CDR1 reads MNHNY; CDR2 reads SVGAGI (reference sequence). J lost 4 bases, V lost 5 bases, and 8 bases had no gene match.